The 11 T cell receptor beta chains listed next were all sequenced from one sample in a study of blood T cell repertoires in COVID-19. Clones were read by immunoSEQ multiplex PCR, and TCRdb kept only the in-frame ones, dropping some. The repertoire holds 350,000 to 550,000 clones, around nine tenths seen once, with 4% to 5.5% in the top ten. Sequencing was carried out using peripheral blood. These receptors all come from a woman aged 30 to 39 with acute or convalescent COVID-19.

V usage is TRBV19 and J usage is TRBJ1-1; 7 nucleotides line up with TRBD1. Germline lookup yields CDR1 LNHDA and CDR2 SQIVND (reference sequence). The CDR3 has 15 residues. The J segment lost 4 bases and the V segment lost 5 bases, leaving 10 bases of the junction unmatched. In DNA form, the CDR3 reads TGTGCCAGTAGTCCTTGGACAGGCGGAGGCACTGAAGCTTTCTTT. It is translated as CASSPWTGGGTEAFF.

This chain joins TRBV7-6 and TRBJ2-3; 8 bases map to TRBD1. With V trimmed by 3 bases and J by 3 bases, 5 bases remained unmatched. Germline V CDR1 and CDR2: SGHVS, FNYEAQ. The CDR3 is 15 amino acids. DNA for the CDR3: TGTGCCAGCAGCTTCGGACAGGGCGGTACAGATACGCAGTATTTT. This gives the protein CASSFGQGGTDTQYF.

This chain joins TRBV5-1 and TRBJ1-6; TRBD1 matches 10 bases. The CDR3 covers 14 residues. In germline, CDR1 is SGHRS, CDR2 YFSETQ. V lost 4 bases, J lost 10 bases, and 5 bases stayed unmatched. Here the CDR3 reads CASSGGTGASPLHF. The CDR3 DNA reads TGCGCCAGCAGCGGCGGGACAGGGGCCTCACCCCTCCACTTT.

This rearrangement joins TRBV4-1 to TRBJ2-6, with unresolved D. CDR3 size: 17 residues. Trimming stripped 3 bases from V and 0 bases from J, with 12 bases between. Looked up from germline, CDR1 is MGHRA and CDR2 is YSYEKL. CDR3 in amino acids: CASSQSDILSGANVLTF. In nucleotides, the CDR3 is TGCGCCAGCAGCCAGAGTGACATCCTCTCTGGGGCCAACGTCCTGACTTTC.

Written as DNA, the CDR3 is TGTGCCAGCAGCCAAGTCGGCAGGGTGAACACTGAAGCTTTCTTT. This codes for CASSQVGRVNTEAFF. The chain employs TRBV14 and TRBJ1-1, with TRBD1 as a possible D gene (5 bases). CDR1 and CDR2 from the germline V gene are SGHDN and FVKESK. Trimming left V 1 base short and J 0 bases short, with 9 bases between. This CDR3 spans 15 amino acids.

The chain links TRBV2 to TRBJ1-1; D gene unclear. The CDR3 contains 13 residues. The V end was cut by 9 bases, the J end by 4 bases, with 15 bases between. The germline V gene encodes CDR1 SNHLY and CDR2 FYNNEI. CDR3 protein: CARVEGEGTEAFF. CDR3 in DNA: TGTGCCAGAGTAGAGGGTGAAGGCACTGAAGCTTTCTTT.

This clone was seen only once. The V and J genes are TRBV27 and TRBJ2-7; 9 nucleotides agree with TRBD1. CDR3 length: 16 residues. Germline lookup yields CDR1 MNHEY and CDR2 SMNVEV (reference sequence). V dropped 7 bases and J dropped 1; count of bases not matched to a gene: 11. CDR3 protein: CASTRGGGTGSYEQYF. The CDR3 DNA sequence: TGTGCCAGCACCAGAGGTGGGGGGACAGGGTCCTACGAGCAGTACTTC.

This clone was found once. The chain recombines TRBV27 with TRBJ2-6; the D is unclear. Germline CDR1 MNHEY, CDR2 SMNVEV (reference sequence). Trimming removed 5 bases from V and 3 bases from J, with 8 bases in between. There are 14 residues in the CDR3. This CDR3 is CASSPSGGANVLTF. The CDR3 nucleotides are TGTGCCAGCAGTCCGTCAGGTGGGGCCAACGTCCTGACTTTC.

The V and J genes are TRBV19 and TRBJ1-5; no definite D call. V shed 1 base and J shed 4 bases, with 11 bases lying between them. The germline V gene encodes CDR1 LNHDA and CDR2 SQIVND (reference sequence). The CDR3 contains 15 residues. CDR3 region: CASSIGPGWNQPQHF. DNA for the CDR3: TGTGCCAGTAGTATAGGACCGGGATGGAATCAGCCCCAGCATTTT. Supplemented by reference TRBV19 and TRBJ1-5, the full variable domain reads DGGITQSPKYLFRKEGQNVTLSCEQNLNHDAMYWYRQDPGQGLRLIYYSQIVNDFQKGDIAEGYSVSREKKESFPLTVTSAQKNPTAFYLCASSIGPGWNQPQHFGDGTRLSIL.

This clone was seen a few times. The chain recombines TRBV5-4 with TRBJ1-4; 9 bases align to TRBD1. Germline V lookup: CDR1 SGHNT, CDR2 YYREEE (reference sequence). The CDR3 extends over 13 amino acids. The J segment lost 6 bases and the V segment lost 3 bases, leaving 0 bases of the junction unmatched. The CDR3 DNA reads as TGTGCCAGCAGCTGGGACAGGGATGAAAAACTGTTTTTT. Its protein is CASSWDRDEKLFF.

The chain links TRBV6-5 to TRBJ2-5; D possibly corresponds to TRBD2 (6 bases). Germline CDR1 MNHEY, CDR2 SVGAGI. The V end lost 0 bases, the J end lost 2 bases, and 10 bases lay between the germline ends. There are 15 residues in the CDR3. CDR3 amino acids: CASSYSNGGQETQYF. CDR3 DNA sequence: TGTGCCAGCAGTTACTCGAATGGGGGGCAAGAGACCCAGTACTTC.